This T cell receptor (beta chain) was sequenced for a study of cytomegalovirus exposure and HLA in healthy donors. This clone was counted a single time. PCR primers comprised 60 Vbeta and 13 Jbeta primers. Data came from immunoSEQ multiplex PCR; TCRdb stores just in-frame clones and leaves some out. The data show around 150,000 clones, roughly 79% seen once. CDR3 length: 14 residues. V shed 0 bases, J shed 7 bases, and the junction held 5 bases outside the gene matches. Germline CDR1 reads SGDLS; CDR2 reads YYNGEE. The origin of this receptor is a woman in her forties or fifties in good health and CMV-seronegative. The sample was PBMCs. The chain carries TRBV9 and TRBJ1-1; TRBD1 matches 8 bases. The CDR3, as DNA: TGTGCCAGCAGCGTAGGGGCAGGGGGCCTTGAAGCTTTCTTT. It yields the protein CASSVGAGGLEAFF.